A single sample is the source of the 28 T cell receptor beta chains below, sequenced in a study of long-term antiretroviral therapy in people with HIV. immunoSEQ v3.0 was run at survey level. Some clones are missing from TCRdb's copy, which holds only in-frame ones; the method was immunoSEQ multiplex PCR. The repertoire holds roughly 16,000 clones, 70% to 90% seen once, with 14% to 15% in the top ten. Sequencing used unsorted PBMCs, obtained more than 2.2 years before starting antiretroviral therapy. These receptors originate from a young woman with HIV.

In DNA, the CDR3 is TGTGCCAGTAGTATAGGTAGGGGGGGCAATCAGCCCCAGCATTTT. Its translation is CASSIGRGGNQPQHF. This rearrangement joins TRBV19 to TRBJ1-5; a weak D match, TRBD1 (6 bases). The CDR3 contains 15 residues. Germline-derived CDR1 and CDR2 are LNHDA and SQIVND (reference sequence). The V end was cut by 1 base, the J end by 2 bases, with 9 bases between. The variable domain in full, with the rest retrieved from reference TRBV19 and TRBJ1-5, is DGGITQSPKYLFRKEGQNVTLSCEQNLNHDAMYWYRQDPGQGLRLIYYSQIVNDFQKGDIAEGYSVSREKKESFPLTVTSAQKNPTAFYLCASSIGRGGNQPQHFGDGTRLSIL.

This chain connects TRBV18 to TRBJ2-2, with TRBD1 matching 11 bases. The V and J ends lost 2 bases and 4 bases, in that order; junction bases with no gene match: 3. Germline lookup yields CDR1 KGHSH and CDR2 LQKENI. CDR3 length equals 16 residues. The CDR3 is CASSPTGTGGTGELFF. The CDR3 region has the DNA TGTGCCAGCTCACCAACGGGGACAGGGGGCACCGGGGAGCTGTTTTTT.

The chain employs TRBV7-3 and TRBJ2-1; TRBD2 aligns across 7 bases. V lost 5 bases, J lost 5 bases, and 9 bases stayed unmatched. Germline values: CDR1 SGHTA, CDR2 FQGTGA. The CDR3 extends over 15 amino acids. CDR3 residues: CASSRGGAQNNEQFF. The CDR3 DNA sequence: TGTGCCAGCAGCCGCGGGGGAGCTCAGAACAATGAGCAGTTCTTC.

The rearrangement joins TRBV10-3 to TRBJ2-7, with 9 bases aligning to TRBD1. Losses at the gene ends were 2 bases for V and 8 bases for J; bases not matched to a gene: 4. The CDR3 is made up of 13 amino acids. CDR1 and CDR2 from the germline V gene are ENHRY and SYGVKD. CDR3 loop: CAISEAGTGKQYF. DNA of the CDR3: TGTGCCATCAGTGAGGCTGGGACAGGGAAGCAGTACTTC.

V gene TRBV5-1 combines with J gene TRBJ2-5; 9 bases are a match to TRBD2. Trimming took 1 base from V and 5 from J; bases not matched to a gene: 12. Germline-derived CDR1 and CDR2 are SGHRS and YFSETQ. This CDR3 region has 17 residues. DNA for the CDR3: TGCGCCAGCAGCTTGTCTGGCGGGGGGGTATTCGGGGAGACCCAGTACTTC. Protein product: CASSLSGGGVFGETQYF. The variable domain in full, completed from reference TRBV5-1 and TRBJ2-5, reads KAGVTQTPRYLIKTRGQQVTLSCSPISGHRSVSWYQQTPGQGLQFLFEYFSETQRNKGNFPGRFSGRQFSNSRSEMNVSTLELGDSALYLCASSLSGGGVFGETQYFGPGTRLLVL.

This rearrangement joins TRBV19 to TRBJ2-1; 9 nucleotides line up with TRBD1. CDR3 length: 15 residues. The germline gives CDR1 LNHDA, CDR2 SQIVND (reference sequence). J lost 6 bases, V lost 3 bases, and 6 bases had no gene match. The CDR3 DNA is TGTGCCAGTAGTATTATGGGACAGGGCTTCAATGAGCAGTTCTTC. Its translation: CASSIMGQGFNEQFF.

The chain employs TRBV6-5 and TRBJ2-5; TRBD1 might be the D (5 bases). Per germline, CDR1 MNHEY and CDR2 SVGAGI. The CDR3 covers 14 residues. The V gene lost 7 bases and the J gene lost 2 bases, with 14 bases spanning the gap. CDR3 coding DNA: TGTGCCAGCACCGAACCTGACAGACAAGAGACCCAGTACTTC. It codes for CASTEPDRQETQYF.

V is TRBV6-1 and J is TRBJ2-5; the match to TRBD1 covers 8 bases. In germline, CDR1 is MNHNS, CDR2 SASEGT. Unmatched junction bases numbered 10, after V lost 5 bases and J lost 8 bases. There are 14 residues in the CDR3. DNA for the CDR3: TGTGCCAGCAGTCCCGGACAGGGAGCTTCAACCCAGTACTTC. This gives the protein CASSPGQGASTQYF.

The chain recombines TRBV7-3 with TRBJ2-1, with D possibly matching TRBD2 (6 bases). Germline V gives CDR1 SGHTA, CDR2 FQGTGA. Deletions cut 5 bases from V and 6 bases from J, with 14 bases between. There are 14 residues in the CDR3. In DNA, the CDR3 is TGTGCCAGCAGCCCCGGGACTCTTTCCAATGAGCAGTTCTTC. Translating gives CASSPGTLSNEQFF.

The chain is built from TRBV6-5 and TRBJ1-5, with D possibly being TRBD1 (5 bases). This CDR3 has 15 residues. The V end lost 6 bases, the J end lost 0 bases, and 12 bases lay between the germline ends. Germline V lookup: CDR1 MNHEY, CDR2 SVGAGI. DNA for the CDR3: TGTGCCAGCAGGGGTGGACAAAATAGCAATCAGCCCCAGCATTTT. Encoded protein: CASRGGQNSNQPQHF.

J is TRBJ1-2 and V is TRBV19; no clear D. The germline V and J ends were trimmed by 3 bases and 3 bases, with 14 bases remaining between them. The CDR3 contains 15 residues. The germline CDR1 and CDR2 sequences are LNHDA and SQIVND (reference sequence). The CDR3 is CASSIGNGKDYGYTF. CDR3 nucleotide sequence: TGTGCCAGTAGTATCGGTAACGGAAAAGACTATGGCTACACCTTC.

The CDR3 DNA reads TGTGCCAGCAGTTACGGGGGGAGCTCCTACAATGAGCAGTTCTTC. This encodes CASSYGGSSYNEQFF. This chain joins TRBV6-5 and TRBJ2-1; a weak D match, TRBD2 (6 bases). Germline V gene lookup returns CDR1 MNHEY and CDR2 SVGAGI. V was trimmed by 2 bases and J by 0 bases, leaving 8 bases between them. This CDR3 has 15 residues.

CDR3 amino acids: CASSPRGPSEQFF. In nucleotides, the CDR3 is TGTGCCAGCAGTCCGAGGGGGCCGTCCGAGCAGTTCTTC. The chain couples TRBV7-2 to TRBJ2-1; 7 bases are shared with TRBD1. Germline CDR1 reads SGHTA; CDR2 reads FQGNSA. The CDR3 is 13 residues long. V shed 6 bases and J 10 bases; nucleotides not matched to a gene: 9.

The CDR3 protein is CASSLAGVMNTEAFF. CDR3 bases: TGCGCCAGCAGCTTGGCCGGGGTCATGAACACTGAAGCTTTCTTT. The chain joins TRBV5-1 to TRBJ1-1; D not resolved. V lost 0 bases and J lost 0, with 9 bases in between. Germline assignment: CDR1 SGHRS and CDR2 YFSETQ. The CDR3 is made up of 15 amino acids.

This clone was seen a handful of times. Relative to the germline gene, one junction end is altered; a read error may explain this. The chain links TRBV2 to TRBJ2-7; TRBD1 agrees at 8 bases. The CDR3 is made up of 14 amino acids. The germline CDR1 and CDR2 sequences are SNHLY and FYNNEI. CDR3 sequence: CASNTQGVLTTQGF. The CDR3 nucleotides read TGTGCCAGCAATACACAGGGGGTCCTCACGACCCAAGGCTTC.

CDR3 protein: CATSRTGGYNEQFF. The CDR3 coding sequence is TGTGCCACCAGCAGGACAGGGGGCTACAATGAGCAGTTCTTC. V and J are TRBV15 and TRBJ2-1; 9 nucleotides align to TRBD1. V gave up 3 bases and J gave up 3 bases; unmatched junction bases: 0. Germline loops: CDR1 LNHNV, CDR2 YYDKDF (reference sequence). The CDR3 contains 14 residues.

V is TRBV25-1 and J is TRBJ1-6; D may be TRBD1 (5 bases). This CDR3 has 17 amino acids. Looked up from germline, CDR1 is MGHDK and CDR2 is SYGVNS. The V gene lost 5 bases and the J gene lost 4 bases, with 18 bases spanning the gap. CDR3 in DNA: TGTGCCAGCAGTACCCTAACACCCGGGGGGTATAATTCACCCCTCCACTTT. Encoded protein: CASSTLTPGGYNSPLHF. The variable domain in full, with the rest retrieved from reference TRBV25-1 and TRBJ1-6, is EADIYQTPRYLVIGTGKKITLECSQTMGHDKMYWYQQDPGMELHLIHYSYGVNSTEKGDLSSESTVSRIRTEHFPLTLESARPSHTSQYLCASSTLTPGGYNSPLHFGNGTRLTVT.

The gene calls are TRBV5-1 and TRBJ1-1; D is undetermined. This CDR3 has 14 amino acids. The V gene lost 0 bases and the J gene lost 6 bases, with 12 bases spanning the gap. Germline CDR1 reads SGHRS; CDR2 reads YFSETQ. The CDR3 is CASSLEGRESEAFF. The CDR3 DNA reads TGCGCCAGCAGCTTGGAAGGGCGGGAATCTGAAGCTTTCTTT.

This chain links TRBV18 with TRBJ1-1, with D perhaps matching TRBD1 (5 bases). The CDR3 loop spans 15 amino acids. Trimming pared 4 bases from V and 0 bases from J, leaving 12 bases between. Per germline, CDR1 KGHSH and CDR2 LQKENI. The CDR3 nucleotides are TGTGCCAGCTCACGCGACGCAGGGATGAACACTGAAGCTTTCTTT. This gives the protein CASSRDAGMNTEAFF. The full variable domain, in which reference TRBV18 and TRBJ1-1 provide the parts outside the CDR3, is NAGVMQNPRHLVRRRGQEARLRCSPMKGHSHVYWYRQLPEEGLKFMVYLQKENIIDESGMPKERFSAEFPKEGPSILRIQQVVRGDSAAYFCASSRDAGMNTEAFFGQGTRLTVV.

The J gene is TRBJ1-6, the V gene TRBV9; no firm D call. The V end was cut by 7 bases, the J end by 0 bases, with 14 bases between. This CDR3 region has 16 residues. Germline V gene sequence: CDR1 SGDLS, CDR2 YYNGEE. CDR3 loop: CASGKDASSYNSPLHF. In DNA, the CDR3 is TGTGCCAGCGGCAAGGACGCGAGCTCCTATAATTCACCCCTCCACTTT. Looking up the rest from reference TRBV9 and TRBJ1-6 gives the full variable domain: DSGVTQTPKHLITATGQRVTLRCSPRSGDLSVYWYQQSLDQGLQFLIQYYNGEERAKGNILERFSAQQFPDLHSELNLSSLELGDSALYFCASGKDASSYNSPLHFGNGTRLTVT.

The V gene is TRBV4-3, the J gene TRBJ1-4, with D tentatively TRBD1 (6 bases). CDR3 length equals 16 residues. With 4 bases removed from V and 7 bases from J, the gap between germline ends came to 19 bases. CDR1 is LGHNA and CDR2 is YSLEER in the germline V gene. CDR3 in amino acids: CASSPAPTGRGEKLFF. Written as DNA, the CDR3 is TGCGCCAGCAGCCCCGCCCCGACAGGACGGGGTGAAAAACTGTTTTTT.

The rearrangement uses TRBV5-1 and TRBJ2-2, with D tentatively TRBD1 (5 bases). Germline lookup yields CDR1 SGHRS and CDR2 YFSETQ. V dropped 5 bases and J dropped 6 bases, with 20 bases sitting between them. The length of the CDR3 is 16 residues. As DNA, the CDR3 is TGCGCCAGCAGTCCGGGTAGGGGTTCAAACCCCGGGGAGCTGTTTTTT. Its protein is CASSPGRGSNPGELFF.

This chain joins TRBV30 and TRBJ2-2; 7 positions match TRBD1. The CDR3 has 14 residues. Germline CDR1 and CDR2: GTSNPN and SVGIG (reference sequence). V was pared by 5 bases and J by 3 bases, with 6 bases of the junction left unmatched. The CDR3 is CAWSKGQHTGELFF. CDR3 DNA sequence: TGTGCCTGGTCGAAGGGACAGCACACCGGGGAGCTGTTTTTT.

This rearrangement joins TRBV18 to TRBJ2-5; weak D call: TRBD2 (7 bases). V shed 1 base and J shed 4 bases, with 10 bases lying between them. CDR1 and CDR2 (germline): KGHSH, LQKENI. The CDR3 has 14 residues. The CDR3 here is CASSPLGGRETQYF. The CDR3 DNA sequence: TGTGCCAGCTCACCACTCGGGGGGCGAGAGACCCAGTACTTC.

This rearrangement joins TRBV6-4 to TRBJ1-2; 12 bases line up with TRBD1. The CDR3 is made up of 15 amino acids. J lost 5 bases, V lost 6 bases, and 7 bases had no gene match. Germline V CDR1 and CDR2: MRHNA, SNTAGT. CDR3 nucleotides: TGTGCCAGCAGCACCGGGACAGGGGGCTCGTATGGCTACACCTTC. Translated: CASSTGTGGSYGYTF.

A single count supports this clone. This chain links TRBV14 with TRBJ1-4, with no clear D. Germline loops: CDR1 SGHDN, CDR2 FVKESK. V gave up 2 bases and J gave up 5 bases, with 6 bases separating them. There are 13 residues in the CDR3. CDR3 in DNA: TGTGCCAGCAGCCAACTTATCAATGAAAAACTGTTTTTT. Its protein is CASSQLINEKLFF.

In its sample, this clone was seen a few times. Here the CDR3 reads CASSLGSKAHQPQHF. CDR3 coding DNA: TGTGCCAGCAGTTTAGGTAGTAAAGCCCATCAGCCCCAGCATTTT. V and J are TRBV27 and TRBJ1-5; D unresolved. CDR1 is MNHEY and CDR2 is SMNVEV in the germline V gene (reference sequence). Trimming removed 2 bases from V and 5 bases from J, with 13 bases in between. The CDR3 extends over 15 amino acids.

The chain uses TRBV7-2 and TRBJ2-3; 8 bases align to TRBD2. Unmatched junction bases numbered 8, after V lost 5 bases and J lost 1 base. The CDR3 runs to 16 residues. The V gene's germline CDR1 is SGHTA and CDR2 FQGNSA. CDR3 loop: CASSPIAGQGTDTQYF. DNA for the CDR3: TGTGCCAGCAGCCCAATAGCGGGGCAGGGCACAGATACGCAGTATTTT.